This paragraph covers one T cell receptor beta chain sequence. Its antigen is not known. The data derive from a study of T cell responses to AZD1222 COVID-19 vaccine. V shed 5 bases, J shed 5 bases, and the junction held 4 bases outside the gene matches. Germline CDR1 reads SGHVS; CDR2 reads FQNEAQ. The CDR3 consists of 15 residues. Study observations and caveats: Donors were chiefly white British, with a greater number of females, and clonal diversity was perhaps underestimated. Two AZD1222 administrations were followed by greater Spike-specific TCR breadth and depth. Researchers took repertoire samples only after the peak T cell response had come. Regions left unmutated in variants are reportedly the target of nearly half of spike-specific TCRs.

Using immunoSEQ multiplex PCR, the repertoire was profiled, and TCRdb retains in-frame clones only, with some absent. The table includes about 120,000 clones, roughly 90% detected once. The chain has TRBV7-8 and TRBJ2-3, with 13 bases identical to TRBD2. Material: peripheral blood, obtained 28 days after the second AZD1222 dose. The receptor comes from an adult who received the AZD1222 COVID-19 vaccine. The CDR3 loop is CASSLTSGGQDTQYF. Here the CDR3 DNA reads TGTGCCAGCAGCCTGACTAGCGGGGGGCAAGATACGCAGTATTTT.